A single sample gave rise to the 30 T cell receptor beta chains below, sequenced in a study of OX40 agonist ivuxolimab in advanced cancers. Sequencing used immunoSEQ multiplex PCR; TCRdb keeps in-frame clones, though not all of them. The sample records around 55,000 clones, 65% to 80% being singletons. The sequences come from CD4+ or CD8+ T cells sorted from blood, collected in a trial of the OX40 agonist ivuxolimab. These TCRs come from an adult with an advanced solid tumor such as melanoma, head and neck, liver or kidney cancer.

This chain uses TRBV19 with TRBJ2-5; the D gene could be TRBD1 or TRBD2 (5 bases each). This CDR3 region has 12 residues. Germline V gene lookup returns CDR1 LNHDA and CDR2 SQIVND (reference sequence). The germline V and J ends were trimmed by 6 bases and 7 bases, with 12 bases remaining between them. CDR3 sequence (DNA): TGTGCCAGTAGCAGGGACCAGGGGACCCAGTACTTC. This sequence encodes CASSRDQGTQYF.

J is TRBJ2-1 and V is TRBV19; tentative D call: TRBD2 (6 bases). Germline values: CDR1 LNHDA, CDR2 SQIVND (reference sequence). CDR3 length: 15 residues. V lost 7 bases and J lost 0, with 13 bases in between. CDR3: CASKRDLSSYNEQFF. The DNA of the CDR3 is TGTGCCAGTAAACGGGACTTAAGCTCCTACAATGAGCAGTTCTTC. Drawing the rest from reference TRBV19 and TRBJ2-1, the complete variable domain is DGGITQSPKYLFRKEGQNVTLSCEQNLNHDAMYWYRQDPGQGLRLIYYSQIVNDFQKGDIAEGYSVSREKKESFPLTVTSAQKNPTAFYLCASKRDLSSYNEQFFGPGTRLTVL.

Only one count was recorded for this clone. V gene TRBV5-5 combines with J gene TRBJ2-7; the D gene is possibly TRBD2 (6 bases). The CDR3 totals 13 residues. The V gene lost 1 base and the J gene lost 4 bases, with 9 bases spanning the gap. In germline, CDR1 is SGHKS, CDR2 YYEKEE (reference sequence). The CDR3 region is CASSLRGGYEQYF. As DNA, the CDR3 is TGTGCCAGCAGCTTGAGAGGAGGGTACGAGCAGTACTTC.

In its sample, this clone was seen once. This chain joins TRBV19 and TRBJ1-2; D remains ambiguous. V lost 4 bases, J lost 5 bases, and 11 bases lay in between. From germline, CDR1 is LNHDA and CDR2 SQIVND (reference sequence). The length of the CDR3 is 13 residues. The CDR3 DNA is TGTGCCAGTAGTACCGGAGACAATTATGGCTACACCTTC. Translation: CASSTGDNYGYTF.

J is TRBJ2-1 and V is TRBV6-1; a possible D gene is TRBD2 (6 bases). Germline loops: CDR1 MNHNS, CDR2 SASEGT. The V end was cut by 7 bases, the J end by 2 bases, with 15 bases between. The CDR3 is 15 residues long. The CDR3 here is CASKSGGNTYNEQFF. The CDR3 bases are TGTGCCAGCAAATCCGGCGGGAACACCTACAATGAGCAGTTCTTC.

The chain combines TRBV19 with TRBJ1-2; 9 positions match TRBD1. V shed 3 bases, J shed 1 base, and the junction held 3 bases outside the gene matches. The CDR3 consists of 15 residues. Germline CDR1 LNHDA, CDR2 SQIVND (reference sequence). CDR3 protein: CASSIGDRDNYGYTF. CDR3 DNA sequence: TGTGCCAGTAGTATTGGGGACAGGGATAACTATGGCTACACCTTC.

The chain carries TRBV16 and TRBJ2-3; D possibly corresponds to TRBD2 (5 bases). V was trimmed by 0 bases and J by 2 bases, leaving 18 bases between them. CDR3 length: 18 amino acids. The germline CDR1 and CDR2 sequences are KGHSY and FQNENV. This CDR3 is CASSQSISASRHTDTQYF. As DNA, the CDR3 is TGTGCCAGCAGCCAATCGATTTCGGCTAGCAGACACACAGATACGCAGTATTTT.

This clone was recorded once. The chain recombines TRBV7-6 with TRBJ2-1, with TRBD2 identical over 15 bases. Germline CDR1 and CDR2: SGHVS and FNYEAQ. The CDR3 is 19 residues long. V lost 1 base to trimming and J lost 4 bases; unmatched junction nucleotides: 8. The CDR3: CASSLDGTSGGPLYNEQFF. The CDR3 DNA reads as TGTGCCAGCAGCTTAGACGGGACTAGCGGGGGGCCATTATACAATGAGCAGTTCTTC.

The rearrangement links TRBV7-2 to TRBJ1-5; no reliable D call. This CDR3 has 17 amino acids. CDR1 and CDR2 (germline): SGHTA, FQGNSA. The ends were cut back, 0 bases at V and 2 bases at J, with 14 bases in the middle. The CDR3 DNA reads TGTGCCAGCAGCTTAGCTTGGCGGATACAAGGCAATCAGCCCCAGCATTTT. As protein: CASSLAWRIQGNQPQHF.

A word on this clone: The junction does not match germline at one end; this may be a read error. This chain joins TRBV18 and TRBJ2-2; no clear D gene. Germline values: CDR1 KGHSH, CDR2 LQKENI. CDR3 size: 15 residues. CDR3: CASSPSPANTGELFF. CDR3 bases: TGTGCCAGCTCACCCAGTCCTGCGAATACCGGGGAGCTGTTTTTT.

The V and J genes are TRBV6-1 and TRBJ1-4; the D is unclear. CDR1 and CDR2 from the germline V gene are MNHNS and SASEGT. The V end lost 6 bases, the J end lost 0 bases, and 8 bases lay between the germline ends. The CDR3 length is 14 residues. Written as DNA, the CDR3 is TGTGCCAGCAGATCGACCTCAACTAATGAAAAACTGTTTTTT. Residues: CASRSTSTNEKLFF.

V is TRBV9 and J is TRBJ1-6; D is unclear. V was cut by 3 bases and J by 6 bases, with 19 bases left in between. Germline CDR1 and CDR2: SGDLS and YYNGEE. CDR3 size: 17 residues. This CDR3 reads CASSAAVAGLTNSPLHF. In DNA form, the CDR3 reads TGTGCCAGCAGCGCTGCCGTGGCGGGGTTGACTAATTCACCCCTCCACTTT.

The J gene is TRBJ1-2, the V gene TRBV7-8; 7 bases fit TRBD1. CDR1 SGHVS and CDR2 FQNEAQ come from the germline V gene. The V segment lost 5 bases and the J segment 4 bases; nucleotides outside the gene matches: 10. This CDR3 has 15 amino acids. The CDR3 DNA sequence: TGTGCCAGCAGCCCCGAAACAGGGGCACTCTATGGCTACACCTTC. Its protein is CASSPETGALYGYTF. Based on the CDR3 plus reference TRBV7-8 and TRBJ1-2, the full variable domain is GAGVSQSPRYKVAKRGQDVALRCDPISGHVSLFWYQQALGQGPEFLTYFQNEAQLDKSGLPSDRFFAERPEGSVSTLKIQRTQQEDSAVYLCASSPETGALYGYTFGSGTRLTVV.

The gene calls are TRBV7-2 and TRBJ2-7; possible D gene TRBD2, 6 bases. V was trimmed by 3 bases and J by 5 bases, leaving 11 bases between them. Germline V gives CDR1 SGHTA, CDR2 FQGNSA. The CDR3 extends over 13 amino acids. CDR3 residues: CASSFAGRNEQYF. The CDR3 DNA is TGTGCCAGCAGCTTCGCAGGGAGGAACGAGCAGTACTTC.

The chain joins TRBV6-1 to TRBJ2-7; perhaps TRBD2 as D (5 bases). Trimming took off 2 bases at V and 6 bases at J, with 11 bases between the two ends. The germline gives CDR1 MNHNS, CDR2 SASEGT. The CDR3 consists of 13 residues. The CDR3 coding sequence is TGTGCCAGCAGTGAAAACCCAACTAGCGAGCAGTACTTC. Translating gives CASSENPTSEQYF.

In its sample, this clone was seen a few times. This CDR3 is CASSVRLAGRNTDTQYF. The CDR3, as DNA: TGTGCCAGCAGTGTAAGACTAGCGGGGCGCAACACAGATACGCAGTATTTT. This sequence joins TRBV6-1 and TRBJ2-3; TRBD2 matches 11 bases. The junction had 8 bases not matched to a gene; V was cut back by 4 bases and J by 2 bases. CDR1 is MNHNS, CDR2 SASEGT, per germline. There are 17 residues in the CDR3.

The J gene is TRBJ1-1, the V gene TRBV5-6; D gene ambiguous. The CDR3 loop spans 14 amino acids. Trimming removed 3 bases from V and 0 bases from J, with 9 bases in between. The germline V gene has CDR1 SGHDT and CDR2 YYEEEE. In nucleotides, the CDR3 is TGTGCCAGCAGCTGGACCCTCATGAACACTGAAGCTTTCTTT. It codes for CASSWTLMNTEAFF.

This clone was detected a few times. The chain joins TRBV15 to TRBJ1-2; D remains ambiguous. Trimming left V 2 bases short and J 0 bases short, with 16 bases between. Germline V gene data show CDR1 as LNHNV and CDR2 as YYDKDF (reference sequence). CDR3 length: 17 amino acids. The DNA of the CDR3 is TGTGCCACCAGCAGACCTACCACACACGGAGCTAACTATGGCTACACCTTC. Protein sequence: CATSRPTTHGANYGYTF.

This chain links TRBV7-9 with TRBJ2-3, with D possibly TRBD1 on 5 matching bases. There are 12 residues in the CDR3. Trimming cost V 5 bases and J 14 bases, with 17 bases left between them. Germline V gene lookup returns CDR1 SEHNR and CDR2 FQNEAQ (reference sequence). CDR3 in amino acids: CASSILGHLGYF. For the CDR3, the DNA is TGTGCCAGCAGCATCTTAGGACATCTCGGGTATTTT.

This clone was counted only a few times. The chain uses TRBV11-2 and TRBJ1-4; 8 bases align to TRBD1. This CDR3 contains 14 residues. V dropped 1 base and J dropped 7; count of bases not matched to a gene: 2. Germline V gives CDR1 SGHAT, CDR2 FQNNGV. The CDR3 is CASSLGQGSEKLFF. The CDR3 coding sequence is TGTGCCAGCAGCTTAGGACAGGGGAGTGAAAAACTGTTTTTT.

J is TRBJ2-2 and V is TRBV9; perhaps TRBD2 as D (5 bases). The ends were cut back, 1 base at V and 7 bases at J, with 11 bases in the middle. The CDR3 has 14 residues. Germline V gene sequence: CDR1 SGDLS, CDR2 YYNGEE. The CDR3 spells CASSVLASGGELFF. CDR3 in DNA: TGTGCCAGCAGCGTACTAGCATCGGGCGGGGAGCTGTTTTTT.

CDR3 in amino acids: CASSSTPGDGGTEAFF. In DNA, the CDR3 is TGTGCCAGCAGCTCTACTCCCGGGGACGGGGGCACTGAAGCTTTCTTT. The chain couples TRBV7-9 to TRBJ1-1; D is possibly TRBD1 (5 bases). CDR3 length equals 16 residues. Germline V gives CDR1 SEHNR, CDR2 FQNEAQ (reference sequence). V shed 4 bases and J shed 4 bases, with 19 bases lying between them.

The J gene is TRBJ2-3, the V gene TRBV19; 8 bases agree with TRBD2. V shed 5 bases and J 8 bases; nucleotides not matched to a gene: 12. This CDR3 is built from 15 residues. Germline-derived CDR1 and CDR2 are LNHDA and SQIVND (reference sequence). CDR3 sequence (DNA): TGTGCCAGTAGTCCCGTCCTAGCGGGCGCTTCTACGCAGTATTTT. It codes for CASSPVLAGASTQYF. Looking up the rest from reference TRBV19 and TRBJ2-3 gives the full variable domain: DGGITQSPKYLFRKEGQNVTLSCEQNLNHDAMYWYRQDPGQGLRLIYYSQIVNDFQKGDIAEGYSVSREKKESFPLTVTSAQKNPTAFYLCASSPVLAGASTQYFGPGTRLTVL.

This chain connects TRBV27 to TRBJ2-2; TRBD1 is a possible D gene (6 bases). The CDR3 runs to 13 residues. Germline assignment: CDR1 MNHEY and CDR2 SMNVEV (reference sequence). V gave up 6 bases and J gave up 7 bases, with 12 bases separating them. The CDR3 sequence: CASSGTLDGELFF. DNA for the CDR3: TGTGCCAGCAGCGGGACACTTGACGGGGAGCTGTTTTTT.

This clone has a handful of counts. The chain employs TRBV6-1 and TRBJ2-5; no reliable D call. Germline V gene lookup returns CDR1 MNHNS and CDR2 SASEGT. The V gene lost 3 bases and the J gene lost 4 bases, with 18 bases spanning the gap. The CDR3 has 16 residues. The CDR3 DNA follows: TGTGCCAGCAGTGAGGGAAAGGGATGGTTGGGAGAGACCCAGTACTTC. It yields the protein CASSEGKGWLGETQYF.

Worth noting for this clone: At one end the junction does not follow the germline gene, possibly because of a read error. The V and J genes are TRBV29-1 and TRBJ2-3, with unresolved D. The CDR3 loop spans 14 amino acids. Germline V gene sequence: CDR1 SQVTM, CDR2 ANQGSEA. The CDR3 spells CSVEGGHGADTQYF. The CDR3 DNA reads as TGCAGCGTCGAAGGTGGGCATGGGGCAGATACGCAGTATTTT.

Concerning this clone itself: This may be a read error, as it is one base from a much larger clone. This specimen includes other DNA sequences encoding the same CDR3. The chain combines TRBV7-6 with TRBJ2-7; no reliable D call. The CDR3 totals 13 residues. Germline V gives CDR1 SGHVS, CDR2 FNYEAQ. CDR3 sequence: CASSKGPNYEQYF. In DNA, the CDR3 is TGTGCCAGCAGCAAGGGCCCAAACTACGAGCAGTACTTT. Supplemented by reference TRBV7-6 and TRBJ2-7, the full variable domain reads GAGVSQSPRYKVTKRGQDVALRCDPISGHVSLYWYRQALGQGPEFLTYFNYEAQQDKSGLPNDRFSAERPEGSISTLTIQRTEQRDSAMYRCASSKGPNYEQYFGPGTRLTVT.

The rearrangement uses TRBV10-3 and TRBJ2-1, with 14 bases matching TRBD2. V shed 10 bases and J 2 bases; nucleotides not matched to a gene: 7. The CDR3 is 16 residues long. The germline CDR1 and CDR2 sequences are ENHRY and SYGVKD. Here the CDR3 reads CATRGLAGVPYNEQFF. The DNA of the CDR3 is TGTGCCACCCGGGGACTAGCGGGAGTTCCCTACAATGAGCAGTTCTTC.

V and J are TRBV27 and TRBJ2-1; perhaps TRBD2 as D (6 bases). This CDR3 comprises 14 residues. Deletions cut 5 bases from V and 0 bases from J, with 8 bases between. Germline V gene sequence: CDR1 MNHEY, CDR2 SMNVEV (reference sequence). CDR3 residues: CASSGGVSYNEQFF. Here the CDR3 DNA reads TGTGCCAGCAGTGGCGGGGTCTCCTACAATGAGCAGTTCTTC.

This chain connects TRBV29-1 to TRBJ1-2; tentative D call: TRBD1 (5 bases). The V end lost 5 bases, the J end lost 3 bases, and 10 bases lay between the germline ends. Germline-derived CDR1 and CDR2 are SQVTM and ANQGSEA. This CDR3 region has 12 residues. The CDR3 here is CSVTSTDYGYTF. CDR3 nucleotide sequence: TGCAGCGTTACTTCGACAGACTATGGCTACACCTTC. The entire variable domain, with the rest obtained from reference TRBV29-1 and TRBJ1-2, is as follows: SAVISQKPSRDICQRGTSLTIQCQVDSQVTMMFWYRQQPGQSLTLIATANQGSEATYESGFVIDKFPISRPNLTFSTLTVSNMSPEDSSIYLCSVTSTDYGYTFGSGTRLTVV.